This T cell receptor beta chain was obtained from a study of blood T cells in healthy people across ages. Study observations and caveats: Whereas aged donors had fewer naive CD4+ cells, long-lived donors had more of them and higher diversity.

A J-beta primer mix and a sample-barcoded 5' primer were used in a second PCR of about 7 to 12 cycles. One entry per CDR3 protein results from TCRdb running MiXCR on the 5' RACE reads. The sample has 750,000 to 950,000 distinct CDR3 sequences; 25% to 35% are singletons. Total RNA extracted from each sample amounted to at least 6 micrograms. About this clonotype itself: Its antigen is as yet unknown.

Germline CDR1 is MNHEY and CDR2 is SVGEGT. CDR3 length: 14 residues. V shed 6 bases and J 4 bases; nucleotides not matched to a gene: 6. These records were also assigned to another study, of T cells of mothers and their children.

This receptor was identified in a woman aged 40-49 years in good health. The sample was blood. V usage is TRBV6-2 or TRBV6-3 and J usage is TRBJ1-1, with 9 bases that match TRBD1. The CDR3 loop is CASRDEQGATEAFF. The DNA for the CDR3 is TGTGCCAGCAGGGACGAACAGGGGGCCACTGAAGCTTTCTTT.